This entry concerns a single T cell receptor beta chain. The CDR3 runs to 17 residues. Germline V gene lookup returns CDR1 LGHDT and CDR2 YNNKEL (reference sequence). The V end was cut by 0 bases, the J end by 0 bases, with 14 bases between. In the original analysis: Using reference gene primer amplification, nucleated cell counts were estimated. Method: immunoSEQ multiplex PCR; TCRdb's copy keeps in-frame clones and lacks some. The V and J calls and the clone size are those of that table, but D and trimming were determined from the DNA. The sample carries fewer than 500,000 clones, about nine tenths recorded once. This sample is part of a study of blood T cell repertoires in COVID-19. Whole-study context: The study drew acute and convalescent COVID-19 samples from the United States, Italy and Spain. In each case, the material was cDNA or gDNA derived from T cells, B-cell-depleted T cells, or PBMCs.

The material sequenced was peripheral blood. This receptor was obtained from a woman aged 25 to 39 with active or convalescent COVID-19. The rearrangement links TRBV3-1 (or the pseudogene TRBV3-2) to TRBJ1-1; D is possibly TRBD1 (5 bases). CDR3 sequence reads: CASSQESRQDMNTEAFF. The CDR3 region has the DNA TGTGCCAGCAGCCAAGAGTCGCGGCAGGACATGAACACTGAAGCTTTCTTT.